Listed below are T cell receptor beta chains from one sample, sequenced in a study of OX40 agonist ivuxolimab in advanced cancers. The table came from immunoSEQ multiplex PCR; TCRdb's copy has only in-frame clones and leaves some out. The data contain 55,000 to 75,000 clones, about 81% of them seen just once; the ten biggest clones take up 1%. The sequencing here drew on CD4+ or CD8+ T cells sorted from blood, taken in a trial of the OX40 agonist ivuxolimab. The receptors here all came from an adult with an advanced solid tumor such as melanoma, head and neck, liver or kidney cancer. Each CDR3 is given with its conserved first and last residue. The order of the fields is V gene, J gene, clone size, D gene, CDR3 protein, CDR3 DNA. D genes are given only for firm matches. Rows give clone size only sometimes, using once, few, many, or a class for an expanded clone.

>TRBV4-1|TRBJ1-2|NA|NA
CASSQQEALVGYGYTF
TGCGCCAGCAGCCAACAGGAGGCCCTCGTAGGCTATGGCTACACCTTC
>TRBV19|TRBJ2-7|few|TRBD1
CATTRDRGRREQYF
TGTGCCACCACCAGAGACAGGGGGCGCCGGGAGCAGTACTTC
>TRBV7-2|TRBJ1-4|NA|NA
CASSLRRGDGGEKLFF
TGTGCCAGCAGCTTAAGGCGGGGCGACGGGGGGGAAAAACTGTTTTTT
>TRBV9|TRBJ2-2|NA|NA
CASSTGQNPLIGELFF
TGTGCCAGCAGCACCGGACAGAACCCTCTGATCGGGGAGCTGTTTTTT
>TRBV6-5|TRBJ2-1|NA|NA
CASSYSRLGEQFF
TGTGCCAGCAGTTACTCGAGACTAGGTGAGCAGTTCTTC
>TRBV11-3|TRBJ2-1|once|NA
CASSLAVYNEQFF
TGTGCCAGCAGCTTAGCGGTTTACAATGAGCAGTTCTTC
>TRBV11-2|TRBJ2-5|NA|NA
CASSLSHRMEETQYF
TGTGCCAGCAGCTTATCGCACAGAATGGAAGAGACCCAGTACTTC
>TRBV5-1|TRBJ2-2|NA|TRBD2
CASGAGLTSNTGELFF
TGCGCCAGTGGTGCGGGACTAACCTCGAACACCGGGGAGCTGTTTTTT
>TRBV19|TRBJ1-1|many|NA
CASSTQGTKYGKAFF
TGTGCCAGTAGTACTCAAGGAACCAAGTACGGGAAAGCTTTCTTT
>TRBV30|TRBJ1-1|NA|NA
CAWSPTPLNTEAFF
TGTGCCTGGAGTCCCACCCCCTTGAACACTGAAGCTTTCTTT
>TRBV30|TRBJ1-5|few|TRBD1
CAWAGTGGTPQHF
TGTGCCTGGGCCGGGACAGGGGGGACGCCCCAGCATTTT
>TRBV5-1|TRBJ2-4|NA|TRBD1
CASSWGPGTGSGNIQYF
TGCGCCAGCAGCTGGGGTCCCGGGACAGGGAGTGGAAACATTCAGTACTTC
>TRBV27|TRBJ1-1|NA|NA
CASSEWGDIEAFF
TGTGCCAGCAGTGAATGGGGGGACATAGAAGCTTTCTTT
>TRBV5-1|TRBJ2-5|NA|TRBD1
CASSLGTGARETQYF
TGCGCCAGCAGCCTAGGGACAGGGGCTAGAGAGACCCAGTACTTC
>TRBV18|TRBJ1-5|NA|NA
CASSPIHRADNQPQHF
TGTGCCAGCTCACCAATCCATAGGGCAGACAATCAGCCCCAGCATTTT
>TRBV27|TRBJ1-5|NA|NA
CASSSGRRQPQHF
TGTGCCAGCAGTTCAGGGAGGCGGCAGCCCCAGCATTTT
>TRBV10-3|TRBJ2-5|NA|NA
CAISDIIGTARLETQYF
TGTGCCATCAGTGATATAATAGGTACGGCGAGGCTCGAGACCCAGTACTTC
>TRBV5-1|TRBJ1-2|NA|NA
CASSGKLNYGYTF
TGCGCCAGCAGCGGGAAACTTAACTATGGCTACACCTTC
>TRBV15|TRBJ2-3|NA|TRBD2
CATSGGLAASTDTQYF
TGTGCCACCAGCGGGGGACTAGCGGCCAGCACAGATACGCAGTATTTT
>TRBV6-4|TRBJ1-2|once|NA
CASSDHIGGYTF
TGTGCCAGCAGCGACCACATAGGCGGCTACACCTTC
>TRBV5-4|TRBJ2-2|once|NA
CASSPMGAGTGELFF
TGTGCCAGCAGCCCGATGGGGGCGGGAACCGGGGAGCTGTTTTTT
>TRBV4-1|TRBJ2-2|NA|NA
CASSQQGGVTGELFF
TGCGCCAGCAGCCAACAGGGCGGGGTCACCGGGGAGCTGTTTTTT
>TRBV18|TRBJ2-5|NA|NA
CASSPPPGGETQYF
TGTGCCAGCTCACCACCGCCGGGCGGAGAGACCCAGTACTTC
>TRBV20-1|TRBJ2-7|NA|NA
CSAPQDYEQYF
TGCAGTGCCCCTCAGGATTACGAGCAGTACTTC
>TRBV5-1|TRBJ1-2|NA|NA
CASSWSGDGYTF
TGCGCCAGCAGTTGGTCAGGGGATGGCTACACCTTC
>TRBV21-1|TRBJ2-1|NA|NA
CASSKHNGQECNEQFF
TGTGCCAGCAGCAAACATAATGGACAGGAATGCAATGAGCAGTTCTTC
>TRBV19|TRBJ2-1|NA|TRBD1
CATSRDRVNEQFF
TGTGCCACCAGCCGGGACAGGGTGAATGAGCAGTTCTTC
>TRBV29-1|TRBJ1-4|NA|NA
CSVRTPGPATNEKLFF
TGCAGCGTCCGAACCCCCGGGCCTGCAACTAATGAAAAACTGTTTTTT
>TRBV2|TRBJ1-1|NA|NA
CASREAWGGTEAFF
TGTGCCAGCAGAGAGGCCTGGGGAGGCACTGAAGCTTTCTTT
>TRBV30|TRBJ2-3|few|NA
CAWSVRSTDTQYF
TGTGCCTGGAGTGTACGAAGCACAGATACGCAGTATTTT
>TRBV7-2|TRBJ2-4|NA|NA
CASSTQVGGSIQYF
TGTGCCAGCAGCACCCAGGTTGGGGGCAGCATTCAGTACTTC
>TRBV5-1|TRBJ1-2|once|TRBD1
CASSQTGDYGYTF
TGCGCCAGCAGCCAGACAGGGGACTATGGCTACACCTTC
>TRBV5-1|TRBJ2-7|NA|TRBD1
CASRSGQGARGEQYF
TGCGCCAGCAGGTCCGGACAGGGGGCGCGAGGGGAGCAGTACTTC
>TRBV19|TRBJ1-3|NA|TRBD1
CASRYTGQAASGNTIYF
TGTGCCAGTAGATACACGGGACAGGCGGCCTCTGGAAACACCATATATTTT
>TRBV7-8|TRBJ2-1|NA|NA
CASSFRVSSYNEQFF
TGTGCCAGCAGCTTTAGGGTAAGCTCCTACAATGAGCAGTTCTTC
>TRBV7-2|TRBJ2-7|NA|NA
CASSWLRNEQYF
TGTGCCAGCAGCTGGCTTAGGAACGAGCAGTACTTC
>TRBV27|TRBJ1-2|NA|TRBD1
CASSLNYRGNHGYTF
TGTGCCAGCAGTCTCAATTACAGGGGTAACCATGGCTACACCTTC
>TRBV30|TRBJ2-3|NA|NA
CAWSETGSVADTQYF
TGTGCCTGGAGCGAAACAGGGAGTGTGGCAGATACGCAGTATTTT
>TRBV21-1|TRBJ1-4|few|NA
CASSLRDPGFRRRLFF
TGTGCCAGCAGCCTCAGGGACCCGGGATTCCGCAGGCGGCTGTTTTTT
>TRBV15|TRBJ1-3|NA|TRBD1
CATSHTRDSRSGNTIYF
TGTGCCACCAGTCATACCCGGGACAGCCGCTCTGGAAACACCATATATTTT
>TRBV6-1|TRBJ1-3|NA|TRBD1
CASSGTGTGNTIYF
TGTGCCAGCAGTGGGACAGGGACTGGAAACACCATATATTTT
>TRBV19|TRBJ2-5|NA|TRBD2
CASTSGGLGQETQYF
TGTGCCAGTACCTCGGGGGGGCTAGGCCAAGAGACCCAGTACTTC
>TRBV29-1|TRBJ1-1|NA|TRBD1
CSVPTGQKNTEAFF
TGCAGCGTTCCTACGGGACAGAAGAACACTGAAGCTTTCTTT
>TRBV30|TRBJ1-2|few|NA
CAWSVIGGYTF
TGTGCCTGGAGTGTGATAGGCGGCTACACCTTC
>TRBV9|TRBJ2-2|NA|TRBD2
CASSARAGGRVGTGELFF
TGTGCCAGCAGCGCCCGAGCGGGGGGCAGAGTAGGCACCGGGGAGCTGTTTTTT
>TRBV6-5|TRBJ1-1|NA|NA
CASSYFRAMNTEAFF
TGTGCCAGCAGTTACTTCAGGGCCATGAACACTGAAGCTTTCTTT
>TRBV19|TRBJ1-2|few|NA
CASSIDSAPEGYTF
TGTGCCAGTAGTATCGACAGTGCCCCTGAAGGCTACACCTTC
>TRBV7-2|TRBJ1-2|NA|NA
CASSSRQAYGYTF
TGTGCCAGCAGCTCCAGACAGGCCTATGGCTACACCTTC
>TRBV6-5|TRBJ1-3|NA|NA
CASSSYHRSGNTIYF
TGTGCCAGCAGTTCATACCACAGGTCTGGAAACACCATATATTTT